This entry describes one T cell receptor beta chain. The data originate from a study of OX40 agonist ivuxolimab in advanced cancers. The ends were cut back, 4 bases at V and 4 bases at J, with 14 bases in the middle. Germline V lookup: CDR1 SGHTA, CDR2 FQGNSA. CDR3 length: 15 residues. Systemic immunosuppression or autoimmune disease history was grounds to exclude patients. Using immunoSEQ multiplex PCR, the repertoire was profiled, and TCRdb retains in-frame clones only, with some absent. The sample holds tens of thousands of clones, 80% to 90% seen once. The chain carries TRBV7-2 and TRBJ1-3; a weak D match, TRBD1 (6 bases). The sequences come from CD4+ or CD8+ T cells sorted from blood, collected in a trial of the OX40 agonist ivuxolimab. The clonotype originates from an adult with an advanced solid tumor such as melanoma, head and neck, liver or kidney cancer. In nucleotides, the CDR3 is TGTGCCAGCAGCTGGCGGAGGGGGGAGGGAAACACCATATATTTT. Amino acid sequence: CASSWRRGEGNTIYF.